This T cell receptor beta chain was retrieved from a study of shared clonotypes between healthy human individuals. Findings and caveats of the study: Clonotypes which were not shared had lower generation probabilities than clonotypes that all four donors shared.

V was cut by 1 base and J by 4 bases, with 14 bases left in between. In germline, CDR1 is MGHRA, CDR2 YSYEKL. The CDR3 is made up of 15 amino acids. Remarks on this clone: What it binds is not known.

The table came from immunoSEQ multiplex PCR; TCRdb's copy has only in-frame clones and leaves some out. The sample lists over a million clones; roughly 70% were seen once. The chain uses TRBV4-1 and TRBJ2-7, with TRBD2 as a possible D gene (5 bases). Specimen: memory CD4+ T cells sorted from blood. Sample subset: CD45RA-negative fraction. The receptor comes from a man younger than 35 in good health. Here the CDR3 DNA reads TGCGCCAGCAGCCAAGGAGGGATTCTACCTTACGAGCAGTACTTC. This encodes CASSQGGILPYEQYF.